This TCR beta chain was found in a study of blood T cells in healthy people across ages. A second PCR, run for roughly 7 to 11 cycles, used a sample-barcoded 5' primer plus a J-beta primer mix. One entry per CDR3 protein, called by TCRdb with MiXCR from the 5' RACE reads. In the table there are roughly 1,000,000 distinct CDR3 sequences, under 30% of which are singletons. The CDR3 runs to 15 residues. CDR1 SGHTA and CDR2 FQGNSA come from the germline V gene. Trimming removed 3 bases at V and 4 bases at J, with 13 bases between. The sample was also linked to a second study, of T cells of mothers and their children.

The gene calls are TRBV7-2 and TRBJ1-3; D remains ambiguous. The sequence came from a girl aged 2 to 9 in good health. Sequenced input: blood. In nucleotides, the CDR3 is TGTGCCAGCAGCTTTGGTTTCTCTGGGGGAAACACCATATATTTT. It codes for CASSFGFSGGNTIYF. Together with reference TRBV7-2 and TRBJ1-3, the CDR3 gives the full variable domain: GAGVSQSPSNKVTEKGKDVELRCDPISGHTALYWYRQSLGQGLEFLIYFQGNSAPDKSGLPSDRFSAERTGGSVSTLTIQRTQQEDSAVYLCASSFGFSGGNTIYFGEGSWLTVV.